This T cell receptor (beta chain) was recovered during a study of spatial heterogeneity in lung cancer. Findings and caveats of the study: Circulating ubiquitous expanded tumor TCRs were observed more frequently at resection than at follow-up.

On this clonotype itself: Its cognate antigen is unknown.

Time point: sample taken at primary tumor resection. Tumor, nontumor lung or frozen PBMC supplied whole RNA, sequenced without sorting. Samples were obtained from 70 or so donors, all untreated early-stage non-small cell lung cancer patients. Every TCR cDNA molecule bore its own unique molecular identifier. TCRdb processed the 5' RACE reads anew with MiXCR; each CDR3 protein has one entry. The sample has approximately 40,000 distinct CDR3 sequences, 4% to 6% seen once. Germline CDR1 is MNHNY and CDR2 is SVGAGI (reference sequence). The CDR3 totals 20 residues. Trimming removed 6 bases from V and 1 base from J; junction bases left unmatched: 15.

The chain carries TRBV6-6 and TRBJ2-3; TRBD2 agrees at 14 bases. This receptor was taken from a female donor with early-stage non-small cell lung cancer. Sequencing used PBMCs, obtained at surgery. The CDR3 sequence: CASSRRTSGGPSRGTDTQYF. Written as DNA, the CDR3 is TGTGCCAGCAGCCGCCGGACTAGCGGGGGGCCCTCACGAGGCACAGATACGCAGTATTTT.